This T cell receptor beta chain was identified during a study of T cell responses to AZD1222 COVID-19 vaccine (dated by TCRdb to about 2021). General notes on the study: AZD1222 recipients whose second dose came at about 4 weeks and those whose second dose came at about 12 weeks were combined into one group, since spike-specific TCR depth and breadth did not differ between the two schedules. A total of 233 trial participants underwent TCR sequencing, of whom around 200 received two doses of AZD1222 and 26 received two doses of the MenACWY control vaccine. Trial participants were enrolled by age into subgroups of 18-55, 56-69 and 70-plus years, and roughly 160, 29 and 62 TCR-sequenced participants, respectively, were included in these subgroups.

The sample's time point, from its label and the paper: baseline before first vaccination. The vaccinee samples were drawn from two UK trials, COV001 and COV002, one of which was a single-blind randomized controlled phase 2/3 trial testing AZD1222 (ChAdOx1 nCoV-19) in healthy adults. Trial participant PBMC samples were collected at day 0 and day 28 after the second dose for TCRbeta chain sequencing. In the germline V gene, CDR1 corresponds to SGHNT and CDR2 to YENEEA. Measured from the cysteine to the phenylalanine, the CDR3 is 14 residues long. The kept DNA is CDR3 alone, 42 bases in frame from the first base. V is clipped by 4 bases and J by 0 bases, and the sequence between their germline boundaries is 9 bases long. The CDR3 regions of human TCRbeta chains were subjected to immunosequencing. The original methods were these. TCRs in the repertoires were compared against a reference library of SARS-CoV-2-specific TCRs that had been generated with the MIRA antigen-specificity platform. Breadth was defined as the fraction of unique TCRs that were SARS-CoV-2-associated, and depth was defined as the fraction of total T cells that were SARS-CoV-2-associated. Using the MIRA data, every spike-specific TCR was mapped to the spike region that the TCR reacted to and assigned to either a CD4 or a CD8 class. Log10-transformed breadth and depth values were compared by one-way ANOVA with Sidak's multiple comparisons tests. TCRdb retrieved this table from immuneACCESS and kept in-frame rearrangements only. Not all clones are present; in checked studies, unresolved V genes account for under half, and no reason is known for the remainder. V and J calls and clone size follow that table, whereas D and trimming were derived from the DNA. This sample lists some 140,000 clones; 85% to 95% were detected once. Around 2.8% of the sample goes to the ten largest clones.

Overall study outcomes, separate from this receptor: Because no samples from the day 14 peak response were available, repertoires could be characterized only after the peak T cell response. Conclusions about previously exposed vaccinees were limited because only six AZD1222 recipients were SARS-CoV-2 seropositive at baseline. Reportedly, close to half of the unique spike-specific TCRs recognized epitopes lying outside the regions that are mutated in the B.1.351 and B.1.1.7 variants. Most participants were white British and females outnumbered males, and the authors suggested that clonal diversity may have been underestimated. After two AZD1222 doses, spike-specific TCR breadth and depth were significantly higher than at day 0 and than in MenACWY recipients. The 56-69-year group was small, and its depth increase did not reach significance, likely because of low power. The vaccine-associated CD4 TCRs covered the entire spike protein, and the dominant responses fell in regions 160-218 and 743-854.

On this clone: This clone's antigen is unknown. No base-level quality is on record; no much larger clone is a single base apart.

The sequence derives from an adult in good health. Here the sequenced sample was peripheral blood, taken on day 0 of AZD1222 vaccination. The rearranged segments are TRBV11-3 and TRBJ1-1; a tentative D call is TRBD1 (6 bases match). The CDR3 is CASSYTGLNTEAFF. At the DNA level, the sequence is TGTGCCAGCAGCTACACAGGGCTGAACACTGAAGCTTTCTTT.